These 32 T cell receptor beta chains share one sample of origin, sequenced in a study of blood T cell repertoires in COVID-19. The assay was immunoSEQ multiplex PCR, and TCRdb's table has in-frame clones only and misses some. The sample holds 330,000 or so clones, about 87% seen once. What was sequenced was peripheral blood. Receptor source: a man between 25 and 39 years old with COVID-19, enrolled during active disease.

The chain employs TRBV6-6 and TRBJ2-1; D gene unclear. The length of the CDR3 is 13 residues. Trimming cost V 2 bases and J 9 bases, with 11 bases left between them. CDR1 and CDR2 from the germline V gene are MNHNY and SVGAGI (reference sequence). As DNA, the CDR3 is TGTGCCAGCAGTTACCCCCCTAGAGGTGAGCAGTTCTTC. Its translation: CASSYPPRGEQFF.

The chain joins TRBV7-9 to TRBJ1-2; D is possibly TRBD1 (5 bases). CDR1 and CDR2 from the germline V gene are SEHNR and FQNEAQ (reference sequence). V shed 2 bases and J shed 7 bases, with 11 bases lying between them. The CDR3 runs 13 residues. The CDR3 nucleotides are TGTGCCAGCAGCTTATTACAGGTTGCTGGCTACACCTTC. It yields the protein CASSLLQVAGYTF.

This clone was picked up a small number of times. The gene calls are TRBV19 and TRBJ1-5; the match to TRBD1 covers 9 bases. Germline CDR1 and CDR2: LNHDA and SQIVND (reference sequence). With V trimmed by 4 bases and J by 9 bases, 10 bases remained unmatched. The CDR3 loop spans 15 amino acids. Here the CDR3 DNA reads TGTGCCAGTAGTAACTGGACAGGGGCCTTTCGGCCCCAGCATTTT. It specifies CASSNWTGAFRPQHF.

The J gene is TRBJ1-6, the V gene TRBV6-5; TRBD1 matches at 8 bases. The CDR3 length is 15 residues. Germline lookup yields CDR1 MNHEY and CDR2 SVGAGI. V gave up 7 bases and J gave up 7 bases; unmatched junction bases: 9. In DNA, the CDR3 is TGTGCCAGCACGACAGGGGAAAATTGGAATTCACCCCTCCACTTT. Translating gives CASTTGENWNSPLHF.

The chain combines TRBV5-6 with TRBJ1-2; no definite D call. The CDR3 extends over 15 amino acids. Trimming left V 1 base short and J 4 bases short, with 14 bases between. The germline gives CDR1 SGHDT, CDR2 YYEEEE. In DNA form, the CDR3 reads TGTGCCAGCAGCTTGTACTACCTGCGGGGCTATGGCTACACCTTC. Translated, it gives CASSLYYLRGYGYTF.

The rearrangement uses TRBV28 and TRBJ2-1; 9 bases map to TRBD2. The germline CDR1 and CDR2 sequences are MDHEN and SYDVKM. Losses at the gene ends were 3 bases for V and 12 bases for J; bases not matched to a gene: 3. This CDR3 is 12 amino acids long. The CDR3 sequence is CASSFSGRGQFF. The CDR3 coding sequence is TGTGCCAGCAGTTTTAGCGGGAGAGGGCAGTTCTTC.

This clone was seen a handful of times. The V and J genes are TRBV19 and TRBJ1-3; 8 nucleotides line up with TRBD1. Germline lookup yields CDR1 LNHDA and CDR2 SQIVND (reference sequence). V lost 5 bases, J lost 0 bases, and 6 bases stayed unmatched. CDR3 length: 16 amino acids. The CDR3 region has the DNA TGTGCCAGTAGTCCCAGGGACAGGCGCTCTGGAAACACCATATATTTT. Its translation is CASSPRDRRSGNTIYF.

The chain uses TRBV7-6 and TRBJ1-1; a weak D match, TRBD1 (6 bases). This CDR3 is 17 amino acids long. Trimming left V 2 bases short and J 2 bases short, with 18 bases between. CDR1 SGHVS and CDR2 FNYEAQ come from the germline V gene. DNA for the CDR3: TGTGCCAGCAGCTTATGGTCCCCAGGGGAGTTCAACACTGAAGCTTTCTTT. Translated: CASSLWSPGEFNTEAFF.

The chain couples TRBV27 to TRBJ2-4, with TRBD2 matching over 9 bases. From germline, CDR1 is MNHEY and CDR2 SMNVEV (reference sequence). The CDR3 extends over 15 amino acids. The V and J ends lost 2 bases and 7 bases, in that order; junction bases with no gene match: 6. Written as DNA, the CDR3 is TGTGCCAGCAGTTTAGCGGGAGGGCCTCGGAACATTCAGTACTTC. Translation: CASSLAGGPRNIQYF.

V is TRBV9 and J is TRBJ1-1; D unclear. Trimming left V 3 bases short and J 7 bases short, with 16 bases between. Germline CDR1 and CDR2: SGDLS and YYNGEE. The CDR3 spans 14 residues. CDR3 loop: CASSAGLLGIEAFF. The CDR3 DNA sequence: TGTGCCAGCAGCGCCGGACTCCTGGGGATTGAAGCTTTCTTT.

The chain joins TRBV6-6 to TRBJ2-3; weak D call: TRBD2 (5 bases). The CDR3 totals 13 residues. The germline CDR1 and CDR2 sequences are MNHNY and SVGAGI (reference sequence). The germline V and J ends were trimmed by 6 bases and 4 bases, with 11 bases remaining between them. The CDR3, as DNA: TGTGCCAGCAGGGGATCGAGGGCAGATACGCAGTATTTT. It specifies CASRGSRADTQYF.

This sequence joins TRBV28 and TRBJ2-1, with D possibly TRBD2 on 6 matching bases. Germline CDR1 reads MDHEN; CDR2 reads SYDVKM. V gave up 6 bases and J gave up 4 bases, with 16 bases separating them. The CDR3 totals 15 residues. CDR3 in DNA: TGTGCCAGCAGCCTCGGGGGTTCTCGGTACAATGAGCAGTTCTTC. Amino acid sequence: CASSLGGSRYNEQFF.

The rearrangement uses TRBV5-6 and TRBJ1-1; no clear D. Trimming shortened V by 1 base and J by 0 bases, and 13 bases separated the two germline ends. This CDR3 comprises 16 residues. Germline V gene sequence: CDR1 SGHDT, CDR2 YYEEEE. The CDR3 sequence: CASSLNHEAVNTEAFF. Written as DNA, the CDR3 is TGTGCCAGCAGCTTGAATCATGAAGCCGTGAACACTGAAGCTTTCTTT.

The chain carries TRBV11-2 and TRBJ1-2, with D possibly TRBD1 on 5 matching bases. Trimming removed 2 bases at V and 3 bases at J, with 10 bases between. The CDR3 length is 14 residues. Looked up from germline, CDR1 is SGHAT and CDR2 is FQNNGV. CDR3 in amino acids: CASSLYDSDYGYTF. DNA of the CDR3: TGTGCCAGCAGCTTATATGACAGCGACTATGGCTACACCTTC.

The V gene is TRBV19, the J gene TRBJ2-7; D gene uncertain. Trimming took off 10 bases at V and 2 bases at J, with 18 bases between the two ends. The CDR3 sequence is 14 residues long. Germline loops: CDR1 LNHDA, CDR2 SQIVND (reference sequence). This chain's CDR3 is CATSSLGETYEQYF. In DNA form, the CDR3 reads TGTGCCACCAGCTCCTTGGGCGAGACCTACGAGCAGTACTTC.

The gene calls are TRBV5-1 and TRBJ2-7; 7 bases match TRBD1. The CDR3 has 14 residues. V trimming: 5 bases; J trimming: 2 bases; junction bases outside the gene matches: 7. Germline V gives CDR1 SGHRS, CDR2 YFSETQ. Written as DNA, the CDR3 is TGCGCCAGCAGTGCCGGGACAGATGCCTACGAGCAGTACTTC. Amino acids: CASSAGTDAYEQYF.

The gene calls are TRBV10-3 and TRBJ1-1; the match to TRBD1 covers 8 bases. The trim removed 6 bases at V and 1 base at J, leaving 4 bases unmatched. Germline V gene lookup returns CDR1 ENHRY and CDR2 SYGVKD. CDR3 length: 14 residues. For the CDR3, the DNA is TGTGCCATCAGGGGAACAGGGGGGAACACTGAAGCTTTCTTT. This gives the protein CAIRGTGGNTEAFF.

The V gene is TRBV28, the J gene TRBJ2-1, with 10 nucleotides matching TRBD2. With 6 bases clipped from V and 6 bases from J, the junction kept 8 bases outside the gene matches. CDR1 and CDR2 from the germline V gene are MDHEN and SYDVKM. The CDR3 spans 15 residues. The CDR3 DNA reads TGTGCCAGCAGCATATTGGGACTAGCGATCAATGAGCAGTTCTTC. Amino acids: CASSILGLAINEQFF. Full variable domain (missing parts from reference TRBV28 and TRBJ2-1): DVKVTQSSRYLVKRTGEKVFLECVQDMDHENMFWYRQDPGLGLRLIYFSYDVKMKEKGDIPEGYSVSREKKERFSLILESASTNQTSMYLCASSILGLAINEQFFGPGTRLTVL.

This CDR3 reads CASRLSGGASYEQYF. CDR3 bases: TGTGCCAGCAGACTTTCGGGGGGCGCCTCCTACGAGCAGTACTTC. The rearrangement links TRBV27 to TRBJ2-7, with a weak D call TRBD2 (7 bases). Germline CDR1 and CDR2: MNHEY and SMNVEV (reference sequence). This CDR3 is built from 15 residues. V was cut by 6 bases and J by 0 bases, with 15 bases left in between.

The rearrangement uses TRBV2 and TRBJ2-1; the D gene is possibly TRBD1 (6 bases). V gave up 8 bases and J gave up 7 bases, with 12 bases separating them. The CDR3 contains 12 residues. Germline V lookup: CDR1 SNHLY, CDR2 FYNNEI. The CDR3 bases are TGTGCCAGCGGGGGCAGAGCTAATGAGCAGTTCTTC. Its protein product is CASGGRANEQFF.

The genes are TRBV7-2 and TRBJ2-1; TRBD2 matches at 11 bases. The CDR3 totals 17 residues. Trimming cost V 3 bases and J 12 bases; bases outside gene matches: 16. CDR1 is SGHTA and CDR2 is FQGNSA in the germline V gene. In DNA, the CDR3 is TGTGCCAGCAGCTTGGGGTTGATGGGGACTAGCGGCCAGGGGCAGTTCTTC. Protein: CASSLGLMGTSGQGQFF.

The table lists this clone with a few counts. This sequence joins TRBV5-4 and TRBJ2-7; TRBD2 matches 8 bases. Per germline, CDR1 SGHNT and CDR2 YYREEE (reference sequence). With 3 bases clipped from V and 4 bases from J, the junction kept 12 bases outside the gene matches. The CDR3 has 16 residues. In DNA, the CDR3 is TGTGCCAGCAGCTCAACCGGCGTAGCGGGGTGGTACGAGCAGTACTTC. It specifies CASSSTGVAGWYEQYF.

The rearrangement links TRBV5-6 to TRBJ2-5, with D unresolved. V was clipped by 4 bases and J by 4 bases, with 20 bases between them. Germline V CDR1 and CDR2: SGHDT, YYEEEE. This CDR3 is 16 amino acids long. CDR3 protein: CASSHRYVQTTETQYF. In nucleotides, the CDR3 is TGTGCCAGCAGCCATCGCTATGTCCAAACCACAGAGACCCAGTACTTC.

The rearrangement joins TRBV28 to TRBJ2-3, with 11 bases lining up with TRBD2. V lost 7 bases and J lost 4; bases outside the gene matches: 10. Germline V gene sequence: CDR1 MDHEN, CDR2 SYDVKM. This CDR3 has 16 amino acids. The CDR3 coding sequence is TGTGCCAGCACCAACCCGACTAGCGGGAACGCAGATACGCAGTATTTT. Encoded protein: CASTNPTSGNADTQYF.

V gene TRBV29-1 combines with J gene TRBJ2-7; unclear D gene. The CDR3 length is 13 residues. In germline, CDR1 is SQVTM, CDR2 ANQGSEA. The V end lost 3 bases, the J end lost 1 base, and 10 bases lay between the germline ends. The CDR3 nucleotides read TGCAGCGTTGAGTATGGCCTTTCCTACGAGCAGTACTTC. Amino acids: CSVEYGLSYEQYF.

The count of this clone is one. V gene TRBV10-3 combines with J gene TRBJ2-1; tentatively, D is TRBD2 (6 bases). The CDR3 covers 16 residues. The ends were cut back, 5 bases at V and 7 bases at J, with 21 bases in the middle. Germline-derived CDR1 and CDR2 are ENHRY and SYGVKD. The CDR3 DNA is TGTGCCATCAGTTTCGCGGGGAGCGGCTTGGGAAATGAGCAGTTCTTC. Protein sequence: CAISFAGSGLGNEQFF.

V is TRBV7-7 and J is TRBJ1-4; 7 bases match TRBD1. V lost 4 bases, J lost 3 bases, and 5 bases stayed unmatched. The CDR3 runs to 15 residues. The germline V gene encodes CDR1 SSHAT and CDR2 FNYEAQ (reference sequence). Written as DNA, the CDR3 is TGTGCCAGCAGCTCCTACAGGGGACCTAATGAAAAACTGTTTTTT. Its protein is CASSSYRGPNEKLFF.

The rearrangement links TRBV6-2 or TRBV6-3 to TRBJ2-7, with D perhaps TRBD2 (6 bases). V dropped 6 bases and J dropped 0 bases, with 12 bases sitting between them. This CDR3 comprises 14 residues. Per germline, CDR1 MNHEY and CDR2 SVGEGT. The CDR3 loop reads CASSPRRVSYEQYF. The CDR3, as DNA: TGTGCCAGCAGCCCCCGGAGGGTCTCCTACGAGCAGTACTTC.

The CDR3 reads CASRTAYDRAQEQYF. DNA for the CDR3: TGTGCCAGCAGAACAGCCTACGACAGGGCCCAAGAGCAGTACTTC. V gene TRBV6-6 combines with J gene TRBJ2-7; 7 bases are shared with TRBD1. The CDR3 has 15 amino acids. The germline V gene has CDR1 MNHNY and CDR2 SVGAGI (reference sequence). The junction had 15 bases not matched to a gene; V was cut back by 6 bases and J by 7 bases.

The chain links TRBV7-9 to TRBJ2-2, with 10 bases fitting TRBD2. Trimming at V came to 7 bases and at J to 10 bases, leaving 15 bases not matched to a gene. This CDR3 contains 16 residues. Germline V CDR1 and CDR2: SEHNR, FQNEAQ (reference sequence). In DNA, the CDR3 is TGTGCCAGCACCCCATTAGCGGGGGGAAGATCCCAGGAGCTGTTTTTT. Protein product: CASTPLAGGRSQELFF.

This chain connects TRBV7-8 to TRBJ1-2, with a possible D match to TRBD1 (6 bases). The CDR3 consists of 14 residues. The V gene's germline CDR1 is SGHVS and CDR2 FQNEAQ. V lost 1 base and J 4 bases, leaving 10 bases between the germline ends. CDR3 region: CASSLDRAGYGYTF. DNA of the CDR3: TGTGCCAGCAGCTTAGACAGGGCTGGCTATGGCTACACCTTC. Complete variable domain (other parts from reference TRBV7-8 and TRBJ1-2): GAGVSQSPRYKVAKRGQDVALRCDPISGHVSLFWYQQALGQGPEFLTYFQNEAQLDKSGLPSDRFFAERPEGSVSTLKIQRTQQEDSAVYLCASSLDRAGYGYTFGSGTRLTVV.

As DNA, the CDR3 is TGTGCCAGCAGTTCCCGGGACAGGGAGAACTATGGCTACACCTTC. Its translation is CASSSRDRENYGYTF. V gene TRBV28 combines with J gene TRBJ1-2, with 9 bases identical to TRBD1. J gave up 2 bases and V 4 bases, and 5 bases lay outside the gene matches. The CDR3 contains 15 residues. In germline, CDR1 is MDHEN, CDR2 SYDVKM.